This T cell receptor (beta chain) was profiled in a study of regulatory T cells in long-lasting Graves disease (dated by TCRdb to the early 2020s). In the study overall: In the newly diagnosed Graves' disease group, patients had been taking antithyroid drugs for less than 3 months. Persistent Graves' disease patients were compared with newly diagnosed Graves' disease patients by peripheral blood TCR sequencing and RNA sequencing. The study was registered as a clinical trial and conducted in China. A total of around 35 samples were covered by TCR sequencing, comprising about 13 persistent and some 20 newly diagnosed Graves' disease patients. General findings and caveats noted by the study authors: Lower TCR Shannon entropy and fewer highly expanded clones were observed in persistent Graves' disease patients than in newly diagnosed patients, which suggested clonal expansion. The authors acknowledged the small sample size as a limitation that may reduce accuracy. Persistent patients shared more public clonotypes among themselves (approximately 2,500) than newly diagnosed patients did (about 970). The study examined only peripheral blood because the primary lesion, thyroid tissue, could not be accessed. Only the TCR beta chain was sequenced and analyzed. Persistent disease showed preferential use of TRBV28, TRBJ1-2 and TRBJ2-5, whereas newly diagnosed disease favored TRBV20-1 and TRBJ2-1.

The sample's time point, from its label and the paper: newly diagnosed GD, antithyroid drugs for less than 3 months. For both TCR sequencing and RNA sequencing, RNA was extracted from PBMCs using TRIzol. Graves' disease was diagnosed according to American Thyroid Association guidelines. Recruitment of patients was carried out at an endocrinology department in Xi'an, China. Each patient gave approximately 8.8 milliliters of peripheral blood, collected in an EDTA anticoagulant tube. Ficoll Paque Plus density gradient separation was used to isolate PBMCs, and no further T cell sorting was performed. An Agilent 2100 Bioanalyzer and agarose gel were used to assess RNA quality, and a NanoDrop 2000 was used to measure RNA concentration. The library was prepared using multiplex PCR. The sequencing machine was an Illumina HiSeq 4000. TCR beta libraries were built with iRepertoire HTBI primers and Arm-PCR amplification of CDR3 regions. PCR products were gel purified before sequencing. On the authors' methods: Gene usage analysis of CDR3 amino acid clonotypes used the approximately 62 TRBV and around 13 TRBJ segments found across samples. COPE and FqMerger were used to merge filtered high-quality paired reads into contigs. BLAST was used to align contigs to the IMGT TRBV, TRBD and TRBJ reference genes, and CDR3 was defined following IMGT. Any clonotype with a frequency above 0.1% was classified as a highly expanded clone. Repertoire diversity was measured by Shannon entropy, and V-J evenness by the Gini coefficient. Public clonotypes were defined as clonotypes shared by more than one individual. The public reads were reprocessed in TCRdb via fastp at Q25 and MiXCR, keeping in-frame beta chains. When rows share a CDR3 protein, they turn into one entry using the most common DNA and genes. The V and J calls and clone size are TCRdb's, not the authors'. Across this sample there are approximately 390,000 distinct CDR3 sequences, with under 20% seen only once. The ten most abundant clones make up just over 20% of the sample.

The V end gives up 0 bases and the J end 4 bases, leaving 0 bases in the junction not matched to a gene. CDR1 is given as SGHAT and CDR2 as FQNNGV, both from the germline V gene. The CDR3 covers 14 residues, taking in both the cysteine and the phenylalanine. Only the CDR3 DNA is retained, 42 bases long and in frame from the first base. In this sample, this clonotype turned up many times. Its cognate antigen has yet to be identified. Base qualities are missing; no much larger clone stands one base away. These sequences were also reported in another study, on T cells in Graves' hyperthyroidism and ophthalmopathy. The second publication reports: A patient counted as having stable Graves' hyperthyroidism if no progression to ophthalmopathy occurred over 18 months of follow-up. Hyperthyroidism patients were aged 18 to 65 years and newly diagnosed, with disease duration of less than 2 months. The study excluded patients with uncontrolled infections, other autoimmune diseases, pregnancy or lactation. Clinical symptoms, serum thyroxine and TRAb, thyroid ultrasound, and orbital computed tomography formed the basis for the diagnoses. A first-round RT-PCR of the TCR CDR3 used the HTBI primer set with the Qiagen OneStep RT-PCR kit. Most expanded thyroid clonotypes (frequency above 0.001) were also detected in blood, suggesting blood repertoires may reflect thyroid immune responses. A 13 V-J signature model separated ophthalmopathy from stable hyperthyroidism, with about 90% sensitivity and roughly 82% specificity in cross-validation and 80%/75% in testing. In validation, the model predicted progression to ophthalmopathy with approximately 70% sensitivity and approximately 78% specificity, a median of around six months before onset. To identify distinguishing TCR V-J signatures, a discovery cohort of around 100 patients was used, comprising under 45 with Graves' ophthalmopathy and some 57 with stable Graves' hyperthyroidism. An independent validation cohort of around 20 hyperthyroidism patients and 17 patients who later progressed to ophthalmopathy tested prospective prediction of ophthalmopathy. The roughly 91 discovery patients were randomly divided into training and test sets at a 7:3 ratio. Thyroid tissue and blood T-cell repertoires from several Graves' hyperthyroidism patients were also compared in the study. After blood sampling, hyperthyroidism patients were treated with methimazole at a starting dose of 30 mg daily, and ophthalmopathy patients were treated with high-dose intravenous methylprednisolone. Libraries were constructed in a second round of multiplex PCR, after which size selection and purification were carried out. The libraries were sequenced on an Illumina HiSeq2000 using paired-end 100 bp reads. SOAPnuke was used to process the raw data, throwing out any read that contained adapters or uncalled bases, had a mean Phred below 15, or lacked an exact constant-primer or identifier match. COPE v1.2.5 was used to merge high-quality paired reads, and clonotypes were defined as unique nucleotide sequences. Clonotypes were aligned to IMGT TRBV, TRBD and TRBJ reference segments using MiTCR v1.1. Only V-J combinations with frequency above 0.0001, covering 99% to 99.2% of repertoires, were analysed. A TCS score was defined as the ratio of F50 (clonal expansion) to E x V (chaos), with BLOSUM62-based TCRdist applied between CDR3 peptides within each V-J. Welch's t-statistics and random forest reduced some 510 V-J features to 10 to 15, which were used in a naive Bayes classifier (R e1071). Sample size was not statistically predetermined, and investigators were not blinded to group allocation. The paper reports TCR Vbeta CDR3 sequencing of approximately 140 peripheral blood samples: 43 ophthalmopathy, fewer than 80 hyperthyroidism and 17 progressor patients.

Sequencing used peripheral blood mononuclear cells (PBMCs), obtained at new diagnosis, from a patient treated with antithyroid drugs. The clonotype was recovered from a woman aged 18-29 years with Graves disease. Donor details come from another sample of the same person, matched by shared clones. This receptor chain uses TRBV11-2 and TRBJ2-3; 8 nucleotides in the junction match TRBD1. The bases are TGTGCCAGCAGCTTAGACAGGGGGCCAGATACGCAGTATTTT. It codes for CASSLDRGPDTQYF.